Described below is a single TCR beta chain sequence and its context. Regarding treatment: 15 Gy SBRT to primary tumor, nephrectomy 4 weeks later. Profiled with immunoSEQ multiplex PCR; TCRdb holds only in-frame clones, not every one. The sample carries about 18,000 clones, around 50% recorded once. Trimming left V 3 bases short and J 4 bases short, with 15 bases between. Germline assignment: CDR1 LNHDA and CDR2 SQIVND (reference sequence). The CDR3 contains 15 residues. These data belong to a study of radiation and T cells in renal cell carcinoma. The sequence came from a man between 45 and 60 years old with renal cell carcinoma. The rearrangement joins TRBV19 to TRBJ1-2; D possibly corresponds to TRBD1 (5 bases). Specimen: tumor tissue, collected from a patient whose treatment included radiotherapy and nephrectomy. CDR3 loop: CASSISFSGGYGYTF. CDR3 nucleotides: TGTGCCAGTAGTATTAGCTTCAGCGGGGGCTATGGCTACACCTTC.